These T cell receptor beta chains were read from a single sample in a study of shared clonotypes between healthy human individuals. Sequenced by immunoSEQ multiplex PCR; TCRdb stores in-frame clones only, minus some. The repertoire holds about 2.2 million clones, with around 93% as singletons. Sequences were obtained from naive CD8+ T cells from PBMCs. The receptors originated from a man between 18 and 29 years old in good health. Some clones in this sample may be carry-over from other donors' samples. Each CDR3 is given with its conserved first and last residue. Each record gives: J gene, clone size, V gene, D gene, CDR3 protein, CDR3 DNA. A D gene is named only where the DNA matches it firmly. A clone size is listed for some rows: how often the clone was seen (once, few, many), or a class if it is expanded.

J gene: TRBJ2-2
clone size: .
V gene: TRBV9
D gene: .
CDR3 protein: CASSVDGDNFANTGELFF
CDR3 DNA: TGTGCCAGCAGCGTTGATGGGGACAACTTCGCGAACACCGGGGAGCTGTTTTTT

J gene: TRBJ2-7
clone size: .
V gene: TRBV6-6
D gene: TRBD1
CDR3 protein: CASSATGGLYEQYF
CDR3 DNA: TGTGCCAGCAGCGCGACAGGGGGGCTGTACGAGCAGTACTTC

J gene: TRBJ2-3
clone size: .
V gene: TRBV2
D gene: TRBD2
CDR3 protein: CASSVRPSGALYTQYF
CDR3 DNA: TGTGCCAGCAGTGTCCGTCCTAGCGGGGCGTTGTATACGCAGTATTTT

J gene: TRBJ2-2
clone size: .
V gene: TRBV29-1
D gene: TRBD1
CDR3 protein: CSVPGQGAAGELFF
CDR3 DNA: TGCAGCGTTCCCGGACAGGGGGCTGCCGGGGAGCTGTTTTTT

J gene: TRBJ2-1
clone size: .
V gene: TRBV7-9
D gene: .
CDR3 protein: CASSLWSLPGNEQFF
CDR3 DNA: TGTGCCAGCAGCTTATGGAGTCTACCGGGGAATGAGCAGTTCTTC

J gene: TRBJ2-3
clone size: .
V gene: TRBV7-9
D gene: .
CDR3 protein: CASSTPYVTDTQYF
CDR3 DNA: TGTGCCAGCAGCACCCCTTATGTGACAGATACGCAGTATTTT

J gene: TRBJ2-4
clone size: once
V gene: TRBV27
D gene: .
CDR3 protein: CASSLGPGIQYF
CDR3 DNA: TGTGCCAGCAGTCTGGGTCCAGGCATTCAGTACTTC

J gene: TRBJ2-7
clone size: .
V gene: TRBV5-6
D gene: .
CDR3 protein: CASSLFTVRGEPSYEQYF
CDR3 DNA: TGTGCCAGCAGCTTGTTTACCGTGAGAGGGGAACCGTCCTACGAGCAGTACTTC

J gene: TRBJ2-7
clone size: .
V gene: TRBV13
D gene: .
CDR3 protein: CASSLQRDLYEQYF
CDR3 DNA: TGTGCCAGCAGCTTACAAAGGGACCTATACGAGCAGTACTTC

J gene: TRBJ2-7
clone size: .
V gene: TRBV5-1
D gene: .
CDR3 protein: CASSLPSYEQYF
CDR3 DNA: TGCGCCAGCAGCTTACCCTCCTACGAGCAGTACTTC

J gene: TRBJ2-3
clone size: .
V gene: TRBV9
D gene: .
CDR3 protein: CASSVGPGGGLSSTDTQYF
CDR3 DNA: TGTGCCAGCAGCGTAGGACCAGGAGGCGGGCTATCTAGCACAGATACGCAGTATTTT

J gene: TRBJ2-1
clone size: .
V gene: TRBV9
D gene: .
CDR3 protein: CASSVLGWGSNEQFF
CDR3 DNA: TGTGCCAGCAGCGTCCTCGGGTGGGGAAGCAATGAGCAGTTCTTC

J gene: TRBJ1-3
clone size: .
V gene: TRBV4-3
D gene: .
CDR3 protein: CASSRTRDRGPNTIYF
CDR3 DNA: TGCGCCAGCAGCCGGACCAGGGACCGGGGGCCTAACACCATATATTTT

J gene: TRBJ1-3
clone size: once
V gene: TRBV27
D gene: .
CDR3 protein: CASSLSVWGNTIYF
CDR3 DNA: TGTGCCAGCAGTTTATCGGTGTGGGGAAACACCATATATTTT

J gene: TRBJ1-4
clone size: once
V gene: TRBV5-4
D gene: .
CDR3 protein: CASSLGRSGDEKLFF
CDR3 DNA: TGTGCCAGCAGCTTGGGTCGGAGCGGGGATGAAAAACTGTTTTTT

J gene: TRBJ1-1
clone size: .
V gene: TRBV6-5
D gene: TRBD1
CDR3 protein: CASSRPRQGITEAFF
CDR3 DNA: TGTGCCAGCAGTCGACCCAGACAGGGGATCACTGAAGCTTTCTTT